These 15 T cell receptor beta chains were all obtained from the same sample, sequenced in a study of T cells in Graves' hyperthyroidism and ophthalmopathy. TCR beta CDR3 regions were amplified from RNA. A first-round RT-PCR of the TCR CDR3 used the HTBI primer set. TCRdb recomputed calls from the multiplex PCR reads with MiXCR, one row per CDR3 protein. The sample lists hundreds of thousands of distinct CDR3 sequences, roughly 15% occurring once. Specimen: blood. The receptor source for this set is a woman aged 40 to 50 with Graves' ophthalmopathy.

This clonotype was observed a few times. The chain recombines TRBV12-3 or TRBV12-4 with TRBJ2-7; D possibly corresponds to TRBD2 (5 bases). Deletions cut 3 bases from V and 4 bases from J, with 13 bases between. The CDR3 runs 14 residues. CDR3 protein: CASSFTHPGYEQYF. The CDR3 DNA reads TGTGCCAGCAGTTTCACTCACCCGGGATACGAGCAGTACTTC.

The V gene is TRBV18, the J gene TRBJ2-7; 7 bases agree with TRBD1. V lost 4 bases and J lost 3; bases outside the gene matches: 6. This CDR3 spans 14 amino acids. Germline lookup yields CDR1 KGHSH and CDR2 LQKENI. The CDR3 protein is CASSLPGQNYEQYF. CDR3 in DNA: TGTGCCAGCTCACTCCCGGGACAGAACTACGAGCAGTACTTC. Looking up the rest from reference TRBV18 and TRBJ2-7 gives the full variable domain: NAGVMQNPRHLVRRRGQEARLRCSPMKGHSHVYWYRQLPEEGLKFMVYLQKENIIDESGMPKERFSAEFPKEGPSILRIQQVVRGDSAAYFCASSLPGQNYEQYFGPGTRLTVT.

In this sample, this clonotype turned up many times. The chain joins TRBV28 to TRBJ1-1; TRBD1 matches at 9 bases. Germline assignment: CDR1 MDHEN and CDR2 SYDVKM. The CDR3 runs 15 residues. Losses at the gene ends were 7 bases for V and 5 bases for J; bases not matched to a gene: 11. CDR3 sequence: CASKGQGPRGTEAFF. The CDR3 region has the DNA TGTGCCAGCAAGGGACAGGGTCCCAGAGGTACTGAAGCTTTCTTT.

This chain uses TRBV14 with TRBJ1-6; the D is unclear. The length of the CDR3 is 16 residues. Trimming removed 0 bases at V and 0 bases at J, with 6 bases between. Germline V gene lookup returns CDR1 SGHDN and CDR2 FVKESK. The CDR3 here is CASSQDAGSYNSPLHF. For the CDR3, the DNA is TGTGCCAGCAGCCAAGACGCAGGCTCCTATAATTCACCCCTCCACTTT.

This clonotype was observed many times. The rearrangement uses TRBV12-3 or TRBV12-4 and TRBJ1-2; 7 bases agree with TRBD1. V lost 7 bases and J lost 5; bases outside the gene matches: 10. This CDR3 spans 14 amino acids. The DNA of the CDR3 is TGTGCCAGCACACCGACAGGGAAAGGATATGGCTACACCTTC. The encoded protein is CASTPTGKGYGYTF.

This clonotype appeared many times. One end of the junction is discordant with germline, which a read error may explain. The rearrangement uses TRBV20-1 and TRBJ2-7; 9 nucleotides agree with TRBD2. Germline loops: CDR1 DFQATT, CDR2 SNEGSKA (reference sequence). The CDR3 totals 13 residues. In DNA form, the CDR3 reads TGCAGCCCCCTCGGGACTAGCTCCGACGAGCAGTACTTC. Translated: CSPLGTSSDEQYF.

This clonotype was observed many times. CDR3 sequence (DNA): TGTGCCAGCAGTCGAAGGTCAGGTCACACTGAAGCTTTCTTT. This translates into CASSRRSGHTEAFF. V and J are TRBV12-3 or TRBV12-4 and TRBJ1-1, with D unclear. The ends were cut back, 5 bases at V and 3 bases at J, with 13 bases in the middle. The CDR3 contains 14 residues.

This chain joins TRBV5-1 and TRBJ2-5; TRBD2 might be the D (5 bases). V gave up 0 bases and J gave up 4 bases, with 10 bases separating them. The CDR3 is 14 amino acids. CDR1 is SGHRS, CDR2 YFSETQ, per germline. The CDR3 bases are TGCGCCAGCAGCTTGGGGCGCGAGGGAGAGACCCAGTACTTC. Translated, it gives CASSLGREGETQYF.

This clonotype was found a few times. The V call is TRBV19, the J call TRBJ1-6; the D gene is possibly TRBD1 (5 bases). The V gene lost 8 bases and the J gene lost 2 bases, with 16 bases spanning the gap. In germline, CDR1 is LNHDA, CDR2 SQIVND (reference sequence). The CDR3 covers 16 residues. For the CDR3, the DNA is TGTGCCAGTGGGAAGCGGTCAGGGACCTATAATTCACCCCTCCACTTT. It translates to CASGKRSGTYNSPLHF.

This clonotype was seen repeatedly, ten times or more. The J gene is TRBJ1-2, the V gene TRBV30; the D gene is possibly TRBD1 (5 bases). The CDR3 totals 14 residues. The germline V gene has CDR1 GTSNPN and CDR2 SVGIG (reference sequence). V lost 3 bases to trimming and J lost 8 bases, with 19 bases between them. This CDR3 reads CAWSSGRRSPGYTF. The CDR3 DNA reads TGTGCCTGGAGCTCAGGGAGAAGAAGTCCCGGCTACACCTTC.

The rearrangement links TRBV13 to TRBJ2-4, with TRBD2 matching 7 bases. Germline V gene data show CDR1 as PRHDT and CDR2 as FYEKMQ (reference sequence). The CDR3 loop spans 19 amino acids. V lost 4 bases and J lost 6; bases outside the gene matches: 21. The DNA for the CDR3 is TGTGCCAGCAGCTCCATAGGTAGGCTAGCGGCTACTCCATTAAACATTCAGTACTTC. The encoded protein is CASSSIGRLAATPLNIQYF. Full variable domain (rest looked up from reference TRBV13 and TRBJ2-4): AAGVIQSPRHLIKEKRETATLKCYPIPRHDTVYWYQQGPGQDPQFLISFYEKMQSDKGSIPDRFSAQQFSDYHSELNMSSLELGDSALYFCASSSIGRLAATPLNIQYFGAGTRLSVL.

This clonotype was picked up many times. The V gene is TRBV2, the J gene TRBJ2-2; TRBD2 matches at 7 bases. The CDR3 has 14 residues. V shed 7 bases and J 5 bases; nucleotides not matched to a gene: 7. Germline V gene sequence: CDR1 SNHLY, CDR2 FYNNEI. As DNA, the CDR3 is TGTGCCAGCATCGGGGGAGGGGTGACCGGGGAGCTGTTTTTT. Its protein is CASIGGGVTGELFF.

This clonotype was counted at least ten times. The chain couples TRBV27 to TRBJ1-5; possibly TRBD1 for D (5 bases). V was cut by 5 bases and J by 3 bases, with 17 bases left in between. The V gene's germline CDR1 is MNHEY and CDR2 SMNVEV (reference sequence). The CDR3 is 16 amino acids. This CDR3 reads CASSPRFGADNQPQHF. The CDR3 DNA is TGTGCCAGCAGTCCTAGGTTCGGGGCCGACAATCAGCCCCAGCATTTT.

This clonotype was counted at least ten times. This rearrangement joins TRBV5-1 to TRBJ1-1, with 9 bases matching TRBD1. The CDR3 extends over 17 amino acids. Germline lookup yields CDR1 SGHRS and CDR2 YFSETQ. The V and J ends lost 0 bases and 1 base, in that order; junction bases with no gene match: 7. The CDR3 protein is CASSLGGQGLTNTEAFF. CDR3 DNA sequence: TGCGCCAGCAGCTTGGGCGGACAGGGGCTAACGAACACTGAAGCTTTCTTT.

In this sample, this clonotype turned up many times. The genes are TRBV7-9 and TRBJ1-3; tentative D call: TRBD1 (6 bases). The germline V and J ends were trimmed by 8 bases and 1 base, with 12 bases remaining between them. Germline V gives CDR1 SEHNR, CDR2 FQNEAQ (reference sequence). This CDR3 region has 14 residues. CDR3 DNA: TGTGCCAGCGCAGAGGGGGGTTCTGGAAACACCATATATTTT. Protein sequence: CASAEGGSGNTIYF.